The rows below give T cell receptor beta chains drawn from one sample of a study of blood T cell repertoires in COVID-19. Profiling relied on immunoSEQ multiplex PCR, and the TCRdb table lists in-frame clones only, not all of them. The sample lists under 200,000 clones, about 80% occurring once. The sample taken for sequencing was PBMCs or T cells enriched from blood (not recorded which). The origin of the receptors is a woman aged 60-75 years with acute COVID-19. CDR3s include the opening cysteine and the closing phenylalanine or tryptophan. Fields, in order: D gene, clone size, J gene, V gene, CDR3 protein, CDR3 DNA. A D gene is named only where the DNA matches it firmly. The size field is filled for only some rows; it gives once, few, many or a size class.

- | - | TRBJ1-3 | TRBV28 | CASRRQLSSGNTIYF | TGTGCCAGCAGGCGACAGTTGAGCTCTGGAAACACCATATATTTT
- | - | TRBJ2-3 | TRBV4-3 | CASSQDSGYSYRTDTQYF | TGCGCCAGCAGCCAAGATAGCGGCTACAGCTATCGCACAGATACGCAGTATTTT
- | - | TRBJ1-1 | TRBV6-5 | CASRGPGFTEAFF | TGTGCCAGCAGAGGTCCAGGGTTCACTGAAGCTTTCTTT
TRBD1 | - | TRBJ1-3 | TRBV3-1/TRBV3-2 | CASSQPKGTGVSGNTIYF | TGTGCCAGCAGCCAACCTAAAGGGACAGGGGTCTCTGGAAACACCATATATTTT
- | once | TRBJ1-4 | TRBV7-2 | CASSLRGGIGEKLFF | TGTGCCAGCAGCCTCCGTGGAGGGATCGGTGAAAAACTGTTTTTT
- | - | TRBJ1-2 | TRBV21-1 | CASSGYSMKRRGGYTF | TGTGCCAGCAGCGGCTACTCGATGAAAAGGAGAGGCGGCTACACCTTC
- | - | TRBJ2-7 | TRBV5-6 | CASSFRDYEQYF | TGTGCCAGCAGCTTTCGAGACTACGAGCAGTACTTC
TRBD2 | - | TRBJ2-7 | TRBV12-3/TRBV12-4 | CASSSGSKSEQYF | TGTGCCAGCAGTAGCGGGAGTAAGAGCGAGCAGTACTTC
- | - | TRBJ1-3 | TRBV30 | CAWSGHPGTRNTIYF | TGTGCCTGGAGTGGACACCCAGGGACAAGAAACACCATATATTTT
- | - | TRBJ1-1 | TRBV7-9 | CASSLDQGWGTEAFF | TGTGCCAGCAGCTTAGATCAGGGCTGGGGCACTGAAGCTTTCTTT
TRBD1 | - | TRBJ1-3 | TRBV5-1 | CASSPTGEANTIYF | TGCGCCAGCAGCCCGACAGGGGAGGCGAACACCATATATTTT
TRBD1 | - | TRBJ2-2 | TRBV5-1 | CASSQTGMSTGELFF | TGCGCCAGCAGCCAGACAGGGATGAGCACCGGGGAGCTGTTTTTT
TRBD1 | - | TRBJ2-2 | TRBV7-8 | CASSLTGGNTGELFF | TGTGCCAGCAGCTTAACAGGGGGCAACACCGGGGAGCTGTTTTTT
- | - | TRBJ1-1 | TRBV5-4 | CASSLPTVNTEAFF | TGTGCCAGCAGCTTGCCCACGGTGAACACTGAAGCTTTCTTT
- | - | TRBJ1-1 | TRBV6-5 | CASSYSRRPEAFF | TGTGCCAGCAGTTACTCCCGGCGGCCTGAAGCTTTCTTT
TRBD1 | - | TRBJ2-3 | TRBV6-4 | CASSETTGLNTQYF | TGTGCCAGCAGCGAAACGACAGGGCTAAATACGCAGTATTTT
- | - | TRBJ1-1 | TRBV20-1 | CSASSTANTEAFF | TGCAGTGCTAGTTCGACAGCAAACACTGAAGCTTTCTTT
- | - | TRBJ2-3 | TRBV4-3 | CASSQEIYGSDTQYF | TGCGCCAGCAGCCAAGAGATTTACGGTTCAGATACGCAGTATTTT
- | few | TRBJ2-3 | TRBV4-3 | CASSQGETPDLSDTQYF | TGCGCCAGCAGCCAAGGTGAGACACCGGATCTTTCAGATACGCAGTATTTT
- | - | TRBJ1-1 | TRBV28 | CASRTNTEAFF | TGTGCCAGTAGAACGAACACTGAAGCTTTCTTT
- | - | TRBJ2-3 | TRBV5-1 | CASSFQGYGTDTQYF | TGCGCCAGCAGCTTCCAGGGATACGGCACAGATACGCAGTATTTT
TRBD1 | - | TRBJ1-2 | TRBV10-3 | CAISEPGTGDHYGYTF | TGTGCCATCAGTGAGCCTGGGACAGGGGATCACTATGGCTACACCTTC
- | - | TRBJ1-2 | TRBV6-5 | CASSSGGRYGYTF | TGTGCCAGCAGTTCCGGTGGTCGGTATGGCTACACCTTC
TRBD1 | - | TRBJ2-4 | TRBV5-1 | CASSLGQGDKNIQYF | TGCGCCAGCAGCTTAGGACAGGGAGACAAAAACATTCAGTACTTC
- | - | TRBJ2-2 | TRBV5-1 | CASTLQVQENTGELFF | TGCGCCTCTACGCTCCAAGTGCAGGAGAACACCGGGGAGCTGTTTTTT
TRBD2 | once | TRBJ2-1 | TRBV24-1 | CATSETSLAGGPREQFF | TGTGCCACCAGTGAAACCTCTTTAGCGGGGGGGCCGAGAGAGCAGTTCTTC
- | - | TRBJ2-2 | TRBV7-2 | CASSLDAGAAGELFF | TGTGCCAGCAGCTTAGACGCAGGGGCGGCAGGGGAGCTGTTTTTT
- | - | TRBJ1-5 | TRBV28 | CASTPEGYSNQPQHF | TGTGCCAGCACCCCGGAGGGCTATAGCAATCAGCCCCAGCATTTT
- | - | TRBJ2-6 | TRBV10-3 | CAIGGTGANVLTF | TGTGCCATCGGGGGGACTGGGGCCAACGTCCTGACTTTC
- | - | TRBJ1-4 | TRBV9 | CASSVGDIGEKLFF | TGTGCCAGCAGCGTAGGGGACATCGGTGAAAAACTGTTTTTT
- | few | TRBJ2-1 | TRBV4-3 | CASSQAPQGQLDEQFF | TGCGCCAGCAGCCAAGCACCCCAAGGGCAACTAGATGAGCAGTTCTTC
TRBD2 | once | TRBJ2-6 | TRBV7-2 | CASSLGLAGISGANVLTF | TGTGCCAGCAGCTTAGGACTAGCGGGGATCTCTGGGGCCAACGTCCTGACTTTC
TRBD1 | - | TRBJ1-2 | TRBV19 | CASSIQGTGRGGYTF | TGTGCCAGTAGCATCCAGGGGACAGGGCGTGGTGGCTACACCTTC
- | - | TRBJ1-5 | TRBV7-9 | CASSLDWGPNQPQHF | TGTGCCAGCAGCTTAGACTGGGGCCCCAATCAGCCCCAGCATTTT
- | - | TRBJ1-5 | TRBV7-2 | CASSLEVWQPQHF | TGTGCCAGCAGCTTGGAGGTTTGGCAGCCCCAGCATTTT
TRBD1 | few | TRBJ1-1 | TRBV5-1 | CASSSGQPNTEAFF | TGCGCCAGCAGCTCGGGACAGCCGAACACTGAAGCTTTCTTT
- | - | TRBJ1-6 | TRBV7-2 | CASSLPRGWYNSPLHF | TGTGCCAGCAGCTTACCCAGGGGCTGGTATAATTCACCCCTCCACTTT
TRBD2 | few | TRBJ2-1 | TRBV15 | CATSSLLAGGYNEQFF | TGTGCCACCAGCAGCCTACTAGCGGGGGGTTACAATGAGCAGTTCTTC
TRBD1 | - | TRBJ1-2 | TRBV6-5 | CASSIPGQSTGGYTF | TGTGCCAGCAGTATCCCGGGACAGTCGACTGGTGGCTACACCTTC
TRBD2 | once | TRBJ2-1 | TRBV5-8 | CASSLERGGNRGEQFF | TGTGCCAGCAGTTTGGAGCGGGGGGGCAATCGAGGTGAGCAGTTCTTC
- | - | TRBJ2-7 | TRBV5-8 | CASSPTRSEQYF | TGTGCCAGCAGCCCGACTAGATCCGAGCAGTACTTC
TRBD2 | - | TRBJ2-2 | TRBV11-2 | CASSPGRANTGELFF | TGTGCCAGCAGCCCAGGGAGGGCGAACACCGGGGAGCTGTTTTTT
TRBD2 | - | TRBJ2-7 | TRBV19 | CASRAGGPPLYEQYF | TGTGCCAGTAGGGCGGGGGGACCACCTCTTTACGAGCAGTACTTC
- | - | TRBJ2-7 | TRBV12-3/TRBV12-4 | CASSLSTLSEQYF | TGTGCCAGCAGTCTTTCGACTCTGTCCGAGCAGTACTTC
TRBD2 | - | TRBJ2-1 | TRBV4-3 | CASSQDRWTGGSSNEQFF | TGCGCCAGCAGCCAAGATCGGTGGACGGGGGGGTCCAGCAATGAGCAGTTCTTC
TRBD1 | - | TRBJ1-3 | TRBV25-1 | CASSESQGATGNTIYF | TGTGCCAGCAGTGAATCGCAGGGGGCGACTGGAAACACCATATATTTT
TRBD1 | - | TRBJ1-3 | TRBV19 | CASNRDSSHFSGNTIYF | TGTGCCAGTAACCGGGACAGCAGTCATTTCTCTGGAAACACCATATATTTT
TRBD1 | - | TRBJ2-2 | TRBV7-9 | CASSPGQYTGELFF | TGTGCCAGCAGCCCGGGACAGTACACCGGGGAGCTGTTTTTT